These T cell receptor beta chains were read from a single sample in a study of cytomegalovirus exposure and HLA in healthy donors. Measured with immunoSEQ multiplex PCR; TCRdb has only the in-frame clones, and not every one. The sample records nearly 110,000 clones, less than 80% being singletons. The specimen sequenced was PBMCs. These TCRs come from a man younger than 40 in good health and CMV-seronegative. The CDR3 runs from the conserved cysteine through the conserved F or W. A row's size may be missing; if present it is once, few, many or a size class.

clone_size: few; v_call: TRBV27; j_call: TRBJ1-2; cdr3_aa: CASSPQGANGYTF
clone_size: -; v_call: TRBV28; j_call: TRBJ1-5; cdr3_aa: CASSPKTFYSNQPQHF
clone_size: -; v_call: TRBV4-1; j_call: TRBJ1-5; cdr3_aa: CASSQGAGHQPQHF
clone_size: -; v_call: TRBV5-1; j_call: TRBJ2-1; cdr3_aa: CASSLGRAGGGGDWFF
clone_size: -; v_call: TRBV28; j_call: TRBJ1-6; cdr3_aa: CASSLGGQTNSPLHF
clone_size: -; v_call: TRBV18; j_call: TRBJ2-5; cdr3_aa: CASSLGLEETQYF
clone_size: -; v_call: TRBV6-1; j_call: TRBJ2-5; cdr3_aa: CASSEWVGLETQYF
clone_size: -; v_call: TRBV7-9; j_call: TRBJ1-6; cdr3_aa: CSSSDGEAPLHF
clone_size: -; v_call: TRBV4-1; j_call: TRBJ2-4; cdr3_aa: CASSQGTGLENIQYF
clone_size: -; v_call: TRBV7-9; j_call: TRBJ1-6; cdr3_aa: CASSFRTGGLSYNSLLHF
clone_size: -; v_call: TRBV2; j_call: TRBJ1-2; cdr3_aa: CASSDGQPGYTF
clone_size: -; v_call: TRBV5-1; j_call: TRBJ2-1; cdr3_aa: CASSLDPAEGYNEQFF
clone_size: -; v_call: TRBV30; j_call: TRBJ1-5; cdr3_aa: CAWTGQANQPQHF
clone_size: -; v_call: TRBV15; j_call: TRBJ2-2; cdr3_aa: CATSPRLGGAGELFF
clone_size: -; v_call: TRBV5-1; j_call: TRBJ2-1; cdr3_aa: CASSLSNNYNEQFF
clone_size: -; v_call: TRBV19; j_call: TRBJ1-2; cdr3_aa: CASSMTSGSYGYTF
clone_size: -; v_call: TRBV5-1; j_call: TRBJ1-4; cdr3_aa: CASSLDGPGNEKLFF
clone_size: -; v_call: TRBV28; j_call: TRBJ2-5; cdr3_aa: CASSLASGGETQYF
clone_size: -; v_call: TRBV27; j_call: TRBJ1-2; cdr3_aa: CASSSYPQGFYGYTF
clone_size: few; v_call: TRBV10-3; j_call: TRBJ1-5; cdr3_aa: CASRGQGASNQPQHF
clone_size: -; v_call: TRBV7-2; j_call: TRBJ2-7; cdr3_aa: CASSNRDRALLEQYF
clone_size: -; v_call: TRBV10-2; j_call: TRBJ1-5; cdr3_aa: CASSDYAGQPQHF
clone_size: -; v_call: TRBV5-1; j_call: TRBJ2-5; cdr3_aa: CASVFGTGVSGQETQYF
clone_size: -; v_call: TRBV7-9; j_call: TRBJ2-7; cdr3_aa: CASSFRDKPYEQYF